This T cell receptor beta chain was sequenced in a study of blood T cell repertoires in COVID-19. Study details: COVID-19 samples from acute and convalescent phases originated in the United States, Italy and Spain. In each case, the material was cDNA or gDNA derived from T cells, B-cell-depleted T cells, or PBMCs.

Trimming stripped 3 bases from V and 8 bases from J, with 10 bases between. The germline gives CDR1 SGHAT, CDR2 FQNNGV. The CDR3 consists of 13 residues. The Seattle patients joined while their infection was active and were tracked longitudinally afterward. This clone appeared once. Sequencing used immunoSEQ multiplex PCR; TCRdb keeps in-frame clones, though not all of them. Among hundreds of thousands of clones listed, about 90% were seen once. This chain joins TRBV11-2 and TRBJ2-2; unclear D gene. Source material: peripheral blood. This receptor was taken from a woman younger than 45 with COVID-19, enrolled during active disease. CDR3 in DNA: TGTGCCAGCAGCTTTGGCCCTCCGGGGGAGCTGTTTTTT. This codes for CASSFGPPGELFF.